The 4 T cell receptor beta chains below all came from one sample that was sequenced in a study of shared clonotypes between healthy human individuals (dated by TCRdb to 2018 to 2020). The library relied on the immunoSEQ multiplex PCR assay. The immuneACCESS repertoire file appears here via TCRdb, limited to in-frame rearrangements. These files lack a portion of the clones; in checked studies, under half of the deficit traces to unresolved V genes, and the cause of the others is not known. In all, the sample holds almost 700,000 clones, and about 91% of those were seen once. Of the sample, approximately 25% is held by the ten largest clones. CD8 naive samples were obtained by positive selection for CCR7 among CD45RO-negative cells, yielding a CD45RA+CCR7+ population from which TemRA cells were excluded. Material: naive CD8+ T cells sorted from blood. The sample's cell subset or site label, decoded: CD45RA+CCR7+. These receptors all come from a man aged 25 to 40 in good health.

This sequence joins TRBV6-1 and TRBJ2-3; D is ambiguous. The CDR3 spans 14 residues. CDR1 MNHNS and CDR2 SASEGT come from the germline V gene. V lost 7 bases to trimming and J lost 0 bases, with 11 bases between them. This CDR3 reads CASTLMDSTDTQYF. DNA of the CDR3: TGTGCCAGCACTCTGATGGACAGCACAGATACGCAGTATTTT.

This clone occurred once. This chain connects TRBV7-9 to TRBJ2-6; TRBD2 agrees at 12 bases. Germline values: CDR1 SEHNR, CDR2 FQNEAQ (reference sequence). This CDR3 is 19 amino acids long. Losses at the gene ends were 1 base for V and 0 bases for J; bases not matched to a gene: 4. The CDR3 bases are TGTGCCAGCAGCTTAGGGAGACTAGCGGGAGCCTCTGGGGCCAACGTCCTGACTTTC. Protein sequence: CASSLGRLAGASGANVLTF.

The V gene is TRBV27, the J gene TRBJ2-1; D is uncertain. V lost 2 bases, J lost 0 bases, and 8 bases lay in between. Germline V gene lookup returns CDR1 MNHEY and CDR2 SMNVEV (reference sequence). The CDR3 is made up of 15 amino acids. The chain's CDR3 is CASSLAAYSYNEQFF. The CDR3 DNA reads TGTGCCAGCAGTTTAGCGGCTTACTCCTACAATGAGCAGTTCTTC.

The chain is built from TRBV29-1 and TRBJ2-5; perhaps TRBD2 as D (5 bases). The CDR3 loop spans 14 amino acids. CDR1 and CDR2 (germline): SQVTM, ANQGSEA. Trimming stripped 0 bases from V and 4 bases from J, with 12 bases between. CDR3 residues: CSVEDTSIRETQYF. In DNA, the CDR3 is TGCAGCGTTGAAGATACTAGTATCCGAGAGACCCAGTACTTC. The entire variable domain, with the rest obtained from reference TRBV29-1 and TRBJ2-5, is as follows: SAVISQKPSRDICQRGTSLTIQCQVDSQVTMMFWYRQQPGQSLTLIATANQGSEATYESGFVIDKFPISRPNLTFSTLTVSNMSPEDSSIYLCSVEDTSIRETQYFGPGTRLLVL.